The clone carrying this T cell receptor beta chain was counted only a few times. This sample is drawn from a study of blood T cells in healthy people across ages. The germline V and J ends were trimmed by 2 bases and 4 bases, with 12 bases remaining between them. CDR3 length: 14 amino acids. Germline V CDR1 and CDR2: SGDLS, YYNGEE. It was with a sample-barcoded 5' primer and a J-beta primer mix that a second PCR of roughly 7 to 12 cycles was run. One entry per CDR3 protein results from TCRdb running MiXCR on the 5' RACE reads. The sample contains fewer than 750,000 distinct CDR3 sequences, roughly 48% of which appear only once.

Sequencing was performed on blood. This receptor was identified in a man aged 80 or over in good health. V gene TRBV9 combines with J gene TRBJ1-1; no clear D gene. CDR3 sequence reads: CASSVDRTGTEAFF. Written as DNA, the CDR3 is TGTGCCAGCAGCGTCGATCGAACGGGCACTGAAGCTTTCTTT. The full variable domain, in which reference TRBV9 and TRBJ1-1 provide the parts outside the CDR3, is DSGVTQTPKHLITATGQRVTLRCSPRSGDLSVYWYQQSLDQGLQFLIQYYNGEERAKGNILERFSAQQFPDLHSELNLSSLELGDSALYFCASSVDRTGTEAFFGQGTRLTVV.